The clone carrying this T cell receptor (beta chain) was observed many times. This sample was taken from a study of blood T cells in healthy people across ages. The people who gave samples were healthy Caucasians from Russia, aged 6 to 90. Together with a sample-barcoded 5' primer, a J-beta primer mix was included in a second PCR lasting 7 to 11 cycles. TCRdb processed the 5' RACE reads anew with MiXCR; each CDR3 protein has one entry. The sample includes fewer than 750,000 distinct CDR3 sequences, about 51% of them seen just once. With 8 bases removed from V and 8 bases from J, the gap between germline ends came to 19 bases. The CDR3 covers 14 residues. Germline V CDR1 and CDR2: MDHEN, SYDVKM.

The TCR comes from a woman older than 75 in good health. This chain joins TRBV28 and TRBJ2-1; D perhaps matches TRBD1 (6 bases). What was sequenced was blood. The CDR3 reads CASAGDRLDDEQFF. The CDR3 nucleotides read TGTGCCAGCGCAGGAGACAGGCTGGACGATGAGCAGTTCTTC.